The T cell receptor (beta chain) described here comes from a study of blood T cell repertoires in COVID-19. Background on the study: Spain, Italy and the United States supplied samples that represented acute and convalescent COVID-19. T cells, B-cell-depleted T cells, or PBMCs provided the cDNA or gDNA that served as material.

Those who participated ranged in age from roughly 18 to 90 years and resided in about 24 US areas. In Cohort 3, a recovered donor had either two negative PCRs, clearance, or symptom resolution. TCRdb keeps only in-frame clones here, not all; method: immunoSEQ multiplex PCR. The sample lists some 300,000 clones, roughly 90% occurring once. Between the trimmed V and J ends, which lost 6 bases and 2 bases, there was a span of 13 bases. This CDR3 is 14 amino acids long. The germline V gene has CDR1 MNHNY and CDR2 SVGAGI (reference sequence). This TCR came from a woman aged 40 to 50 who had recovered from COVID-19. Sequenced sample: PBMCs or T cells enriched from blood (not recorded which). The J gene is TRBJ1-2, the V gene TRBV6-6; possible D gene TRBD1, 6 bases. The CDR3 region is CASRDGQNNYGYTF. CDR3 sequence (DNA): TGTGCCAGCAGGGACGGACAGAACAACTATGGCTACACCTTC.